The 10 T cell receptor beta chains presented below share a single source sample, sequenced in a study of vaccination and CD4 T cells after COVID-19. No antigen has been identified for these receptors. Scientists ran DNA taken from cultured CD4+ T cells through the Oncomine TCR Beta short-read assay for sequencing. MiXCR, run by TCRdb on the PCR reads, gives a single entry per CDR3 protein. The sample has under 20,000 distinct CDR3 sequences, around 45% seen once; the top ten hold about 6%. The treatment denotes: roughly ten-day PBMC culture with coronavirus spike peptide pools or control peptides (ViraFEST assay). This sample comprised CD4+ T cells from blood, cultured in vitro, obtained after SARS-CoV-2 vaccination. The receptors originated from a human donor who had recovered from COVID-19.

The DNA for the CDR3 is TGTGCCAGCAGTGAAATGGGGAAAGCTTTCTTT. Translated: CASSEMGKAFF. The chain links TRBV6-1 to TRBJ1-1; D ambiguous. CDR3 length: 11 residues. The V and J ends lost 2 bases and 9 bases respectively, with 7 bases between them. Germline V CDR1 and CDR2: MNHNS, SASEGT.

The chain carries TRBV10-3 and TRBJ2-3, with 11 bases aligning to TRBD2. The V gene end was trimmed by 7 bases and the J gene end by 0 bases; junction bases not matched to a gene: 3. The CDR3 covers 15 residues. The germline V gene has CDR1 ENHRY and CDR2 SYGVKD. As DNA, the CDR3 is TGTGCCATCACCCGGACTAGCGGGAGCACAGATACGCAGTATTTT. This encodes CAITRTSGSTDTQYF.

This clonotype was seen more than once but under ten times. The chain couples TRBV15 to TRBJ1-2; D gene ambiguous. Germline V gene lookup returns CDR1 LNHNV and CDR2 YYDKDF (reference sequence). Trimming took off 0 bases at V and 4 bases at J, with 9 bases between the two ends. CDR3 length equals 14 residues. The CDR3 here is CATSRDRSAYGYTF. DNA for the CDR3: TGTGCCACCAGCAGAGACAGGTCGGCCTATGGCTACACCTTC.

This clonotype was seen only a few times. The DNA for the CDR3 is TGTGCCAGCAGTTTTGAGGGGCAGCCCTCTGGAAACACCATATATTTT. Translated: CASSFEGQPSGNTIYF. This rearrangement joins TRBV27 to TRBJ1-3; the D gene is possibly TRBD1 (5 bases). V was cut by 3 bases and J by 0 bases, with 12 bases left in between. CDR3 length: 16 amino acids. The germline V gene encodes CDR1 MNHEY and CDR2 SMNVEV (reference sequence).

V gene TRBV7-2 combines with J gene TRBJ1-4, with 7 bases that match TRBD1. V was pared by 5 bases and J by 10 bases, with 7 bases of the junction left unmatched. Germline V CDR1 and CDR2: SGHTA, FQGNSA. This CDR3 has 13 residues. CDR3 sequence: CASSPDAGGKLFF. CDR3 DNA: TGTGCCAGCAGCCCCGACGCAGGGGGAAAACTGTTTTTT.

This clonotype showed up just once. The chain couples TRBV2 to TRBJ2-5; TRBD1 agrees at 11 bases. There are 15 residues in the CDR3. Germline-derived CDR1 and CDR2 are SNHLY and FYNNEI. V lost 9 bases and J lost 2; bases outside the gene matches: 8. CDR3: CASKDRGRLQETQYF. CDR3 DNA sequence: TGTGCCAGTAAGGACAGGGGGCGCCTGCAAGAGACCCAGTACTTC.

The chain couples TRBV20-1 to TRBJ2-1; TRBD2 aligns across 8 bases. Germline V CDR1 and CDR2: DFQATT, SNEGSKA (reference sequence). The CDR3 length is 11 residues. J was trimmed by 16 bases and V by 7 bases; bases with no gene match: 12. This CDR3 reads CSVSRLASRFF. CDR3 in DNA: TGCAGTGTCTCCAGACTAGCGAGCCGATTCTTC.

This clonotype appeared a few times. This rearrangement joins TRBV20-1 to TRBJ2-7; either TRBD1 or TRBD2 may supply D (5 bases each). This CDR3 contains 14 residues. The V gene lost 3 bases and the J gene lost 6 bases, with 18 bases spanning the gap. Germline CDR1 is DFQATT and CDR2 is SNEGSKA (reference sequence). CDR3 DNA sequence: TGCAGTGCTAGGTCGCAGGGAGATCTCGGCGAGCAGTACTTC. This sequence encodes CSARSQGDLGEQYF.

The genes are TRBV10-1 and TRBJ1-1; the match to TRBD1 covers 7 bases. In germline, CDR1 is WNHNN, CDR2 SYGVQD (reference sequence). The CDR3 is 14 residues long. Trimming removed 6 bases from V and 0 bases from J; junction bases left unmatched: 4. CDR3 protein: CASREGQMNTEAFF. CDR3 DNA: TGCGCCAGCAGGGAGGGACAGATGAACACTGAAGCTTTCTTT.

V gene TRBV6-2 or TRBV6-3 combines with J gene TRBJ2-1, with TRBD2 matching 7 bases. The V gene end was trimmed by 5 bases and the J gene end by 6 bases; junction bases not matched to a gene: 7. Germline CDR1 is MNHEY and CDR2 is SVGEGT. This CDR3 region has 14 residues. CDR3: CASSDSGSSNEQFF. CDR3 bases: TGTGCCAGCAGTGATAGCGGGTCTAGCAATGAGCAGTTCTTC.